Following are 18 T cell receptor beta chains from one sample sequenced in a study of OX40 agonist ivuxolimab in advanced cancers. The method was immunoSEQ multiplex PCR; TCRdb's version includes in-frame clones alone and lacks a portion of them. The repertoire includes about 65,000 clones, about nine tenths of them detected once, and over 0.35% sits in the top ten. The sample consisted of CD4+ or CD8+ T cells sorted from blood, taken in a trial of the OX40 agonist ivuxolimab. Receptors originate from an adult with an advanced solid tumor such as melanoma, head and neck, liver or kidney cancer.

This clone was counted a single time. The chain links TRBV19 to TRBJ2-7; maybe TRBD2 (6 bases). CDR1 is LNHDA and CDR2 is SQIVND in the germline V gene (reference sequence). The CDR3 is 16 residues long. The ends were cut back, 6 bases at V and 2 bases at J, with 20 bases in the middle. CDR3 DNA sequence: TGTGCCAGTAGCCGAAAAATCGGGGGAAGCCCCTACGAGCAGTACTTC. It is translated as CASSRKIGGSPYEQYF.

V is TRBV6-6 and J is TRBJ2-7; D is unresolved. CDR3 size: 14 residues. Germline V lookup: CDR1 MNHNY, CDR2 SVGAGI (reference sequence). V shed 6 bases and J shed 0 bases, with 12 bases lying between them. The CDR3 sequence is CASRRTASSYEQYF. CDR3 nucleotides: TGTGCCAGCAGACGGACGGCGAGCTCCTACGAGCAGTACTTC.

This clone was seen just once. Other DNA sequences within the sample encode an identical CDR3. The chain has TRBV6-6 and TRBJ2-7, with TRBD1 matching 7 bases. Germline V CDR1 and CDR2: MNHNY, SVGAGI (reference sequence). The CDR3 totals 13 residues. With V trimmed by 5 bases and J by 6 bases, 7 bases remained unmatched. For the CDR3, the DNA is TGTGCCAGCAGTACGACAGGGATAGGCGAGCAGTACTTC. This translates into CASSTTGIGEQYF.

The chain uses TRBV7-2 and TRBJ1-3; TRBD1 is a possible D gene (5 bases). Germline loops: CDR1 SGHTA, CDR2 FQGNSA. V lost 1 base and J lost 2, with 6 bases in between. This CDR3 spans 14 amino acids. This CDR3 is CASSLGQPGNTIYF. In nucleotides, the CDR3 is TGTGCCAGCAGCTTAGGACAGCCTGGAAACACCATATATTTT.

The V call is TRBV10-3, the J call TRBJ1-2, with 9 positions matching TRBD1. The ends lost 10 bases at V and 0 bases at J; junction bases unmatched: 9. This CDR3 has 15 residues. Germline CDR1 is ENHRY and CDR2 is SYGVKD. Here the CDR3 reads CATADRGDSNYGYTF. The CDR3 DNA follows: TGTGCCACTGCTGACAGGGGGGACTCTAACTATGGCTACACCTTC.

This clone was counted only a few times. This sequence joins TRBV12-5 and TRBJ1-5; 8 bases agree with TRBD1. With 6 bases clipped from V and 2 bases from J, the junction kept 0 bases outside the gene matches. This CDR3 contains 13 residues. CDR1 is LGHNT and CDR2 is FRNRAP in the germline V gene. The CDR3 is CASGTGGNQPQHF. CDR3 bases: TGTGCTAGTGGGACAGGGGGCAATCAGCCCCAGCATTTT.

The CDR3 region is CASSATSTGAATNYGYTF. As DNA, the CDR3 is TGTGCCAGCAGCGCAACTTCGACAGGGGCCGCCACTAACTATGGCTACACCTTC. The J gene is TRBJ1-2, the V gene TRBV9; 8 bases match TRBD1. The trim removed 3 bases at V and 0 bases at J, leaving 13 bases unmatched. The CDR3 has 18 residues. The germline V gene encodes CDR1 SGDLS and CDR2 YYNGEE.

This clone was picked up a small number of times. V is TRBV7-9 and J is TRBJ1-1; D ambiguous. The ends were cut back, 1 base at V and 1 base at J, with 7 bases in the middle. The CDR3 sequence is 14 residues long. CDR1 is SEHNR and CDR2 is FQNEAQ in the germline V gene (reference sequence). The chain's CDR3 is CASSLGGRNTEAFF. CDR3 DNA sequence: TGTGCCAGCAGCTTAGGCGGGCGGAACACTGAAGCTTTCTTT.

CDR3 region: CASSYGQTSLKNIQYF. CDR3 coding DNA: TGTGCCAGCAGTTACGGACAGACCTCCCTGAAAAACATTCAGTACTTC. The V call is TRBV2, the J call TRBJ2-4, with D perhaps TRBD1 (6 bases). Germline V gene data show CDR1 as SNHLY and CDR2 as FYNNEI. This CDR3 contains 16 residues. The V end lost 5 bases, the J end lost 4 bases, and 18 bases lay between the germline ends.

Details on this clone: This specimen includes other DNA sequences encoding the same CDR3. The chain employs TRBV19 and TRBJ1-2; D ambiguous. Germline CDR1 LNHDA, CDR2 SQIVND (reference sequence). The CDR3 has 12 residues. Between the trimmed V and J ends, which lost 2 bases and 4 bases, there was a span of 5 bases. The CDR3, as DNA: TGTGCCAGTAGTATAAGCGTCTATGGCTACACCTTC. This gives the protein CASSISVYGYTF.

To note about this clone: One end of the junction is discordant with germline, which a read error may explain. The chain is built from TRBV7-3 and TRBJ2-2; maybe TRBD1 (6 bases). The CDR3 loop spans 15 amino acids. Germline assignment: CDR1 SGHTA and CDR2 FQGTGA. The CDR3 region is CASSLTTGSTGELFF. CDR3 nucleotide sequence: TGTGCCAGCAGCCTAACCACAGGGTCCACCGGGGAGCTGTTTTTT. Based on the CDR3 plus reference TRBV7-3 and TRBJ2-2, the full variable domain is GAGVSQTPSNKVTEKGKYVELRCDPISGHTALYWYRQSLGQGPEFLIYFQGTGAADDSGLPNDRFFAVRPEGSVSTLKIQRTERGDSAVYLCASSLTTGSTGELFFGEGSRLTVL.

This clone was seen a single time. The V gene is TRBV18, the J gene TRBJ2-4; D perhaps matches TRBD1 (6 bases). V was clipped by 5 bases and J by 8 bases, with 19 bases between them. CDR3 length: 15 amino acids. Germline assignment: CDR1 KGHSH and CDR2 LQKENI. CDR3 in amino acids: CASSSLPGTKDIQYF. In DNA, the CDR3 is TGTGCCAGCTCATCCTTACCCGGGACAAAGGACATTCAGTACTTC. The complete variable domain, with remaining parts taken from reference TRBV18 and TRBJ2-4, reads NAGVMQNPRHLVRRRGQEARLRCSPMKGHSHVYWYRQLPEEGLKFMVYLQKENIIDESGMPKERFSAEFPKEGPSILRIQQVVRGDSAAYFCASSSLPGTKDIQYFGAGTRLSVL.

The chain employs TRBV4-3 and TRBJ1-1; possible D gene TRBD1, 6 bases. Trimming cost V 1 base and J 11 bases, with 14 bases left between them. This CDR3 contains 13 residues. Germline assignment: CDR1 LGHNA and CDR2 YSLEER. The CDR3: CASSQVRGKEAFF. The CDR3 DNA reads TGCGCCAGCAGCCAAGTTAGGGGGAAGGAGGCTTTCTTT.

This clone has more than one count but fewer than ten. This chain uses TRBV10-1 with TRBJ1-1; a possible D gene is TRBD1 (5 bases). Germline CDR1 reads WNHNN; CDR2 reads SYGVQD (reference sequence). Trimming pared 6 bases from V and 0 bases from J, leaving 17 bases between. The CDR3 consists of 16 residues. CDR3 sequence (DNA): TGCGCCAGCAGCACAGCGACAGACGGATTGAACACTGAAGCTTTCTTT. It yields the protein CASSTATDGLNTEAFF.

DNA of the CDR3: TGTGCCAGCAGTTACTCGGACAGACCGGGCGAAAAACTGTTTTTT. Translating it yields CASSYSDRPGEKLFF. The genes are TRBV6-5 and TRBJ1-4; the D gene is possibly TRBD1 (6 bases). Germline V gene lookup returns CDR1 MNHEY and CDR2 SVGAGI. Between the trimmed V and J ends, which lost 0 bases and 8 bases, there was a span of 13 bases. CDR3 length: 15 amino acids.

The V call is TRBV5-4, the J call TRBJ1-2; D uncertain. This CDR3 has 11 residues. V dropped 4 bases and J dropped 4 bases, with 5 bases sitting between them. Germline V lookup: CDR1 SGHNT, CDR2 YYREEE (reference sequence). In DNA form, the CDR3 reads TGTGCCAGCAGCGTGGGCTATGGCTACACCTTC. Translated: CASSVGYGYTF.

V and J are TRBV10-3 and TRBJ2-4; possibly TRBD2 for D (5 bases). V was shortened by 3 bases and J by 0 bases, with 12 bases between the two germline ends. Germline V gene sequence: CDR1 ENHRY, CDR2 SYGVKD. This CDR3 spans 16 amino acids. CDR3 residues: CAISETDSGAKNIQYF. CDR3 DNA: TGTGCCATCAGTGAAACGGACTCCGGAGCCAAAAACATTCAGTACTTC.

The V call is TRBV25-1, the J call TRBJ2-5; 7 bases are a match to TRBD2. The J call is doubtful: the DNA matches TRBJ2-7 better. The CDR3 has 16 amino acids. The germline CDR1 and CDR2 sequences are MGHDK and SYGVNS. The CDR3 bases are TGTGCCAGCAGTGAATTTAGGCGGGGGTTAACCTACGAGCAGTACTTC. Translation: CASSEFRRGLTYEQYF.